This T cell receptor (beta chain) stems from a study of T cells in Graves' hyperthyroidism and ophthalmopathy. Study overall: Pretreatment peripheral blood was obtained at initial diagnosis.

Researchers amplified the TCR beta CDR3 regions from RNA transcripts. Primed by the HTBI set, a first-round RT-PCR was run on the TCR CDR3. A single record per CDR3 protein comes from TCRdb applying MiXCR to the multiplex PCR reads. The data contain under 400,000 distinct CDR3 sequences, roughly 15% of them singletons. Per germline, CDR1 SGHNT and CDR2 YENEEA. The CDR3 is 15 amino acids. V was shortened by 4 bases and J by 2 bases, with 14 bases between the two germline ends. The V and J genes are TRBV11-3 and TRBJ1-1; D remains unclear. The receptor was derived from a young man with Graves' hyperthyroidism. Sequenced input: blood. This chain's CDR3 is CASSSLGQANTEAFF. CDR3 coding DNA: TGTGCCAGCAGCTCTTTGGGCCAAGCCAACACTGAAGCTTTCTTT. The full variable domain, completed using reference TRBV11-3 and TRBJ1-1, is EAGVVQSPRYKIIEKKQPVAFWCNPISGHNTLYWYLQNLGQGPELLIRYENEEAVDDSQLPKDRFSAERLKGVDSTLKIQPAELGDSAVYLCASSSLGQANTEAFFGQGTRLTVV.